This record concerns one T cell receptor beta chain sequence. The antigen is unknown. The source of the sample is a study of cytomegalovirus exposure and HLA in healthy donors. Study results and limitations: HLA restriction was apparent for most CMV-associated TCR beta chains in a later analysis. An Asian-associated ancestry cluster reportedly showed fewer N-insertions than the roughly 700-donor mean in a later analysis. Cytomegalovirus-associated status was assigned to roughly 160 TCR beta chains. Later analysis associated a missense DCLRE1C variant with TCR beta V- and J-gene trimming.

PCR primers comprised 60 Vbeta and 13 Jbeta primers. The protocol was immunoSEQ multiplex PCR, while the TCRdb copy is restricted to in-frame clones and leaves out a portion. The sample gives about 120,000 clones, around 86% of which show up once; 3% to 5% is in the top ten. The CDR3 loop spans 19 amino acids. The J segment lost 8 bases and the V segment lost 7 bases, leaving 21 bases of the junction unmatched. CDR1 and CDR2 from the germline V gene are MDHEN and SYDVKM. The clonotype comes from a woman between 25 and 40 years old in good health and CMV-seronegative. The sequencing input was PBMCs. The chain links TRBV28 to TRBJ2-1, with TRBD2 matching 12 bases. In nucleotides, the CDR3 is TGTGCCAGCACCCCAAGGTGGACTAGCGGGACCCTGGCCCCCGATGAGCAGTTCTTC. Its protein is CASTPRWTSGTLAPDEQFF.